Sequencing of this T cell receptor (beta chain) was carried out in a study of blood T cell repertoires in COVID-19 (dated by TCRdb to the early 2020s). Context from the whole study: Samples from collaborators originated in the United States, Italy and Spain and spanned both the acute and convalescent phases of COVID-19. A freely available public database, intended as a resource for researchers studying the immune response to SARS-CoV-2, is where the repertoires were released. The sample metadata nearly always contained a de-identified subject ID, COVID-19 status, age in years and sex. The material from the prospective study consisted of cDNA or gDNA derived from T cells, B-cell-depleted T cells, or PBMCs. Subjects who had been exposed to COVID-19, were actively infected with it, or had recovered from it provided the deeply sampled blood TCRbeta repertoires that made up the dataset. Where available, HLA class I and class II types were taken from metadata supplied by the sample provider and were not determined by assay-based typing. Samples came from the ongoing ImmuneRACE study (first 160 participants) plus 1,254 subjects from 6 global collaborators.

The germline V gene (reference sequence) supplies CDR1 MNHEY and CDR2 SMNVEV. The CDR3, from cysteine to phenylalanine, totals 13 residues. Only the CDR3 DNA is retained, 39 bases long and in frame from the first base. Relative to germline, V is 3 bases shorter and J is 4 bases shorter, with 9 bases between their ends. TCRbeta CDR3 regions were amplified from genomic DNA by means of the immunoSEQ Assay, a bias-controlled multiplex PCR. The study's processing was this. Nucleated cell counts per sample were estimated from amplification of reference gene primers within the assay. Sequence reads were collapsed and filtered to measure the absolute abundance of every unique TCRbeta CDR3 rearrangement. Productive Simpson clonality was computed per sample as the square root of Simpson's diversity index over productive rearrangements. Held by TCRdb, this immuneACCESS table contains in-frame sequences only and omits some clones. Under half of the omission traces to an unresolved V gene where checked; the cause of the rest is unknown. V, J and clone size were drawn from that table, and D and trimming were deduced from the DNA. This sample comprises around 160,000 clones, 75% to 90% of them detected only once. 10% to 15% of the sample goes to the ten largest clones.

As regards this clone: The clone's antigen remains unknown. No much larger clonotype is one base removed from it; base qualities were not supplied.

What the research found in general, with its limitations: How much clinical and demographic metadata was included differed by source and by participant, and the metadata was provided uncurated.

Participants in the prospective study were enrolled through a virtual design, were aged roughly 18 to 100 years, and lived in fewer than 30 United States geographic areas. To assign participants to cohorts, the prospective study relied on clinical history that participants themselves reported in a screening survey and a study questionnaire. ImmuneRACE Cohort 3 recovered participants were defined by two consecutive negative NP/OP PCR tests, healthcare professional clearance, or symptom resolution. In the prospective study, whole blood, serum and a nasopharyngeal or oropharyngeal swab were collected from each participant by mobile phlebotomists. Prospective study participants could optionally give additional blood draws and questionnaires over an approximately 2-month period. Before DNA extraction, blood samples from the prospective study were shipped at room temperature or frozen.

The clonotype comes from an older woman who had recovered from COVID-19. Sequencing used PBMCs or T cells enriched from blood (not recorded which). The V and J segments used are TRBV27 and TRBJ1-2, with the D gene call left open. The DNA is as follows: TGTGCCAGCAGTTTCCCAGGTTTCTATGGCTACACCTTC. Its protein reads: CASSFPGFYGYTF.